A single sample is the source of the 17 T cell receptor beta chains below, sequenced in a study of OX40 agonist ivuxolimab in advanced cancers. Some clones are missing from TCRdb's copy, which holds only in-frame ones; the method was immunoSEQ multiplex PCR. The sample consists of tens of thousands of clones, roughly 91% of them appearing once. The sequencing here drew on CD4+ or CD8+ T cells sorted from blood, taken in a trial of the OX40 agonist ivuxolimab. All receptors derive from an adult with an advanced solid tumor such as melanoma, head and neck, liver or kidney cancer.

The chain uses TRBV18 and TRBJ2-7; D unclear. Germline CDR1 reads KGHSH; CDR2 reads LQKENI. The CDR3 extends over 13 amino acids. Trimming left V 3 bases short and J 4 bases short, with 10 bases between. CDR3 loop: CASSPPPPYEQYF. The CDR3 nucleotides read TGTGCCAGCTCACCGCCGCCGCCTTACGAGCAGTACTTC.

J is TRBJ2-3 and V is TRBV5-1, with 9 bases matching TRBD1. Trimming cost V 2 bases and J 6 bases; bases outside gene matches: 7. The CDR3 has 15 amino acids. Germline V gene sequence: CDR1 SGHRS, CDR2 YFSETQ. The CDR3 region has the DNA TGCGCCAGCAGCTTACAGGGGGCTTTCACGGATACGCAGTATTTT. It is translated as CASSLQGAFTDTQYF.

The gene calls are TRBV28 and TRBJ1-6; 8 bases are shared with TRBD1. V lost 8 bases and J lost 6; bases outside the gene matches: 6. Per germline, CDR1 MDHEN and CDR2 SYDVKM. CDR3 length: 14 amino acids. The CDR3 reads CASGRQGINSPLHF. DNA for the CDR3: TGTGCCAGCGGGCGACAGGGGATTAATTCACCCCTCCACTTT. The whole variable domain, remainder taken from reference TRBV28 and TRBJ1-6, is DVKVTQSSRYLVKRTGEKVFLECVQDMDHENMFWYRQDPGLGLRLIYFSYDVKMKEKGDIPEGYSVSREKKERFSLILESASTNQTSMYLCASGRQGINSPLHFGNGTRLTVT.

This chain links TRBV6-1 with TRBJ2-3; D unclear. Germline loops: CDR1 MNHNS, CDR2 SASEGT. This CDR3 spans 13 amino acids. With 1 base removed from V and 5 bases from J, the gap between germline ends came to 7 bases. For the CDR3, the DNA is TGTGCCAGCAGTGAAGTTCGGCGAGATACGCAGTATTTT. Translating gives CASSEVRRDTQYF.

This clone was observed a few times. The chain is built from TRBV14 and TRBJ1-1; D perhaps matches TRBD1 (5 bases). The CDR3 spans 13 residues. The germline V gene encodes CDR1 SGHDN and CDR2 FVKESK. Between the trimmed V and J ends, which lost 4 bases and 0 bases, there was a span of 6 bases. DNA of the CDR3: TGTGCCAGCAGCCGGGGGGTGAACACTGAAGCTTTCTTT. Its protein is CASSRGVNTEAFF. Looking up the rest from reference TRBV14 and TRBJ1-1 gives the full variable domain: EAGVTQFPSHSVIEKGQTVTLRCDPISGHDNLYWYRRVMGKEIKFLLHFVKESKQDESGMPNNRFLAERTGGTYSTLKVQPAELEDSGVYFCASSRGVNTEAFFGQGTRLTVV.

This chain links TRBV28 with TRBJ2-5, with 7 positions matching TRBD2. V trimming: 5 bases; J trimming: 4 bases; junction bases outside the gene matches: 7. This CDR3 comprises 14 residues. In germline, CDR1 is MDHEN, CDR2 SYDVKM. The CDR3, as DNA: TGTGCCAGCAGTCCATCGGGAGGAGGAGAGACCCAGTACTTC. It specifies CASSPSGGGETQYF.

V gene TRBV7-2 combines with J gene TRBJ1-2; D possibly corresponds to TRBD1 (5 bases). CDR3 length equals 15 residues. CDR1 is SGHTA, CDR2 FQGNSA, per germline. Deletions cut 4 bases from V and 8 bases from J, with 20 bases between. CDR3 protein: CASSSRDLGVWGYTF. CDR3 sequence (DNA): TGTGCCAGCAGCTCCCGGGACCTGGGTGTATGGGGCTACACCTTC.

V is TRBV23-1 and J is TRBJ2-5; a possible D gene is TRBD1 (5 bases). TRBV23-1 is an ORF, and what it does is uncertain. Trimming took off 0 bases at V and 4 bases at J, with 18 bases between the two ends. The length of the CDR3 is 17 residues. CDR3 bases: TGCGCCAGCAGTCAATCGGACCTTTACAGGAATCTAGAGACCCAGTACTTC. Translation: CASSQSDLYRNLETQYF.

The V call is TRBV28, the J call TRBJ1-2, with TRBD1 matching over 8 bases. CDR3 length: 14 residues. CDR1 MDHEN and CDR2 SYDVKM come from the germline V gene. V lost 11 bases to trimming and J lost 2 bases; unmatched junction nucleotides: 10. In nucleotides, the CDR3 is TGTGCCGGATCGACAGGGGTGTTCAACTATGGCTACACCTTC. It specifies CAGSTGVFNYGYTF.

The rearrangement links TRBV19 to TRBJ2-2; maybe TRBD2 (6 bases). The germline gives CDR1 LNHDA, CDR2 SQIVND (reference sequence). This CDR3 is 16 amino acids long. With 5 bases removed from V and 1 base from J, the gap between germline ends came to 14 bases. The CDR3 spells CASSLSAGMNTGELFF. The CDR3 DNA follows: TGTGCCAGTAGTCTAAGCGCGGGGATGAACACCGGGGAGCTGTTTTTT.

V is TRBV30 and J is TRBJ2-5; D could derive from TRBD1 or TRBD2 (5 bases each). Germline CDR1 and CDR2: GTSNPN and SVGIG (reference sequence). The CDR3 consists of 13 residues. V was pared by 2 bases and J by 4 bases, with 11 bases between. The CDR3 spells CAWSLLGVETQYF. The CDR3 DNA follows: TGTGCCTGGAGTCTCCTGGGGGTAGAGACCCAGTACTTC. Full variable domain (missing parts from reference TRBV30 and TRBJ2-5): SQTIHQWPATLVQPVGSPLSLECTVEGTSNPNLYWYRQAAGRGLQLLFYSVGIGQISSEVPQNLSASRPQDRQFILSSKKLLLSDSGFYLCAWSLLGVETQYFGPGTRLLVL.

The chain combines TRBV7-9 with TRBJ1-1; D gene ambiguous. CDR1 is SEHNR and CDR2 is FQNEAQ in the germline V gene (reference sequence). V lost 10 bases to trimming and J lost 0 bases, with 15 bases between them. The CDR3 extends over 14 amino acids. CDR3 amino acids: CATSGQLMNTEAFF. Here the CDR3 DNA reads TGTGCCACCTCCGGGCAATTAATGAACACTGAAGCTTTCTTT.

This chain joins TRBV5-1 and TRBJ2-3; 8 bases align to TRBD1. The V and J ends lost 8 bases and 5 bases, in that order; junction bases with no gene match: 7. In germline, CDR1 is SGHRS, CDR2 YFSETQ. The CDR3 spans 13 residues. CDR3 nucleotides: TGCGCCAGTAGGACAGGGTCTATAGATACGCAGTATTTT. It is translated as CASRTGSIDTQYF.

The chain carries TRBV28 and TRBJ1-2; D perhaps matches TRBD1 (5 bases). The CDR3 covers 13 residues. Germline V gene lookup returns CDR1 MDHEN and CDR2 SYDVKM. V lost 6 bases, J lost 6 bases, and 14 bases lay in between. The CDR3 coding sequence is TGTGCCAGCAGGAGATCAGGGATGGATGGCTACACCTTC. This gives the protein CASRRSGMDGYTF.

The gene calls are TRBV6-5 and TRBJ2-2; 7 bases map to TRBD1. Germline V lookup: CDR1 MNHEY, CDR2 SVGAGI. Trimming removed 2 bases from V and 6 bases from J; junction bases left unmatched: 6. This CDR3 contains 15 residues. DNA of the CDR3: TGTGCCAGCAGTTACCCCAGACAGGGAGCCGGGGAGCTGTTTTTT. Residues: CASSYPRQGAGELFF.

The chain combines TRBV6-4 with TRBJ2-1; a possible D gene is TRBD1 (5 bases). The length of the CDR3 is 13 residues. In germline, CDR1 is MRHNA, CDR2 SNTAGT. V shed 5 bases and J shed 9 bases, with 14 bases lying between them. The CDR3 DNA follows: TGTGCCAGCAGTCGGCAGGGTATGGGTGAGCAGTTCTTC. Protein: CASSRQGMGEQFF.

The gene calls are TRBV10-2 and TRBJ2-3; 8 positions agree with TRBD2. Trimming cost V 6 bases and J 6 bases; bases outside gene matches: 5. This CDR3 region has 13 residues. Per germline, CDR1 WSHSY and CDR2 SAAADI. Here the CDR3 DNA reads TGCGCCAGCAGAGAAGCGGGAGTGGATACGCAGTATTTT. It codes for CASREAGVDTQYF.